A single sample gave rise to the 27 T cell receptor beta chains below, sequenced in a study of CD8 T cells in Susac syndrome. Roughly 0.45 to 1 ug RNA was reverse transcribed with random hexamers. MiXCR, applied by TCRdb to the immunoSEQ multiplex PCR reads, yields one record per CDR3 protein. The sample carries 200,000 or so distinct CDR3 sequences, under 97% recorded once. Sample: CD4+ T cells from PBMCs. The receptor source for this set is a human donor with multiple sclerosis.

The CDR3 coding sequence is TGCAGTGCTAGAGATCCGGGAAATTCACCCCTCCACTTT. This gives the protein CSARDPGNSPLHF. This rearrangement joins TRBV20-1 to TRBJ1-6, with unresolved D. CDR1 is DFQATT, CDR2 SNEGSKA, per germline (reference sequence). The CDR3 consists of 13 residues. V dropped 0 bases and J dropped 7 bases, with 7 bases sitting between them.

This chain joins TRBV5-1 and TRBJ2-3; D is unclear. The CDR3 runs to 15 residues. The V gene's germline CDR1 is SGHRS and CDR2 YFSETQ. V lost 4 bases and J 1 base, leaving 13 bases between the germline ends. In DNA form, the CDR3 reads TGCGCCAGCAGCCTAATTTTAAGGGGCACAGATACGCAGTATTTT. It codes for CASSLILRGTDTQYF. Supplemented by reference TRBV5-1 and TRBJ2-3, the full variable domain reads KAGVTQTPRYLIKTRGQQVTLSCSPISGHRSVSWYQQTPGQGLQFLFEYFSETQRNKGNFPGRFSGRQFSNSRSEMNVSTLELGDSALYLCASSLILRGTDTQYFGPGTRLTVL.

The genes are TRBV20-1 and TRBJ2-1, with D perhaps matching TRBD2 (6 bases). The CDR3 runs 12 residues. CDR1 and CDR2 (germline): DFQATT, SNEGSKA (reference sequence). V dropped 5 bases and J dropped 8 bases, with 13 bases sitting between them. The CDR3 bases are TGCAGTGCTCGGCTATGGGGGGATGAGCAGTTCTTC. Its protein product is CSARLWGDEQFF.

The chain carries TRBV4-1 and TRBJ2-7, with D maybe TRBD2 (6 bases). Germline assignment: CDR1 MGHRA and CDR2 YSYEKL. The CDR3 length is 17 residues. V was clipped by 0 bases and J by 3 bases, with 18 bases between them. The CDR3 DNA is TGCGCCAGCAGCCAAGATGATTGGGCGGGACGGAACTACGAGCAGTACTTC. Translation: CASSQDDWAGRNYEQYF.

The V and J genes are TRBV18 and TRBJ1-2; 8 nucleotides agree with TRBD1. V gave up 3 bases and J gave up 6 bases; unmatched junction bases: 6. CDR3 length equals 14 residues. Looked up from germline, CDR1 is KGHSH and CDR2 is LQKENI. The CDR3 nucleotides read TGTGCCAGCTCACCGGGACAGGAGCTGAATGGCTACACCTTC. The encoded protein is CASSPGQELNGYTF.

This sequence joins TRBV10-3 and TRBJ1-2, with D possibly being TRBD1 (5 bases). In germline, CDR1 is ENHRY, CDR2 SYGVKD. Trimming left V 3 bases short and J 7 bases short, with 18 bases between. CDR3 length: 15 residues. This CDR3 reads CAISEVRAGRPGYTF. CDR3 DNA: TGTGCCATCAGTGAAGTCAGGGCAGGCCGCCCTGGCTACACCTTC.

This clonotype appeared a few times. J is TRBJ2-7 and V is TRBV12-3 or TRBV12-4, with TRBD1 matching 7 bases. This CDR3 is built from 12 residues. J lost 9 bases, V lost 2 bases, and 4 bases had no gene match. The CDR3 region is CASSLQGVMQYF. DNA for the CDR3: TGTGCCAGCAGTTTACAGGGGGTCATGCAGTACTTC.

The table lists this clonotype with a count of one. This chain's CDR3 is CASSRPGTSQETQYF. CDR3 DNA sequence: TGTGCCAGCAGTCGACCGGGGACCAGCCAAGAGACCCAGTACTTC. This rearrangement joins TRBV27 to TRBJ2-5; TRBD1 or TRBD2 may be the D gene (5 bases each). The CDR3 sequence is 15 residues long. V shed 5 bases and J shed 1 base, with 14 bases lying between them. The germline V gene encodes CDR1 MNHEY and CDR2 SMNVEV (reference sequence).

The V and J genes are TRBV12-3 or TRBV12-4 and TRBJ2-3; 11 positions match TRBD2. J was trimmed by 2 bases and V by 6 bases; bases with no gene match: 4. The CDR3 has 15 amino acids. The CDR3 sequence: CASRSLAGVTDTQYF. As DNA, the CDR3 is TGTGCCAGCAGATCACTAGCGGGGGTCACAGATACGCAGTATTTT.

The rearrangement joins TRBV20-1 to TRBJ1-5; possibly TRBD1 for D (5 bases). CDR3 size: 13 residues. With 7 bases removed from V and 4 bases from J, the gap between germline ends came to 14 bases. CDR1 and CDR2 (germline): DFQATT, SNEGSKA (reference sequence). As DNA, the CDR3 is TGCAGTGTATCGGCAGGGAGGAATCAGCCCCAGCATTTT. Protein: CSVSAGRNQPQHF.

The V call is TRBV20-1, the J call TRBJ2-4; tentatively, D is TRBD1 (5 bases). V gave up 0 bases and J gave up 8 bases, with 17 bases separating them. The length of the CDR3 is 15 residues. CDR1 and CDR2 from the germline V gene are DFQATT and SNEGSKA (reference sequence). CDR3 coding DNA: TGCAGTGCTAGAGATCGTCGGCAGGGTTTCTACATTCAGTACTTC. Translating gives CSARDRRQGFYIQYF.

This chain joins TRBV2 and TRBJ1-2; D is possibly TRBD1 (5 bases). The CDR3 runs to 13 residues. Trimming removed 7 bases at V and 5 bases at J, with 14 bases between. Germline V gene data show CDR1 as SNHLY and CDR2 as FYNNEI. As DNA, the CDR3 is TGTGCCAGCAACCCCCAGGGTGGGTATGGCTACACCTTC. Translation: CASNPQGGYGYTF.

The CDR3 DNA sequence: TGTGCCAGCAGCCGATTCCGGGCTCAAGAGACCCAGTACTTC. Protein product: CASSRFRAQETQYF. The rearrangement uses TRBV6-2 or TRBV6-3 and TRBJ2-5; D is uncertain. V shed 6 bases and J shed 2 bases, with 13 bases lying between them. The CDR3 extends over 14 amino acids. Germline V gene sequence: CDR1 MNHEY, CDR2 SVGEGT.

This chain joins TRBV4-3 and TRBJ1-5; D gene unclear. Germline values: CDR1 LGHNA, CDR2 YSLEER. This CDR3 spans 15 amino acids. V dropped 1 base and J dropped 4 bases, with 11 bases sitting between them. This CDR3 is CASSQGRGPNQPQHF. The CDR3 DNA reads TGCGCCAGCAGCCAAGGCCGGGGTCCAAATCAGCCCCAGCATTTT.

This chain links TRBV20-1 with TRBJ2-1; maybe TRBD2 (6 bases). Trimming stripped 5 bases from V and 6 bases from J, with 17 bases between. Germline V gene lookup returns CDR1 DFQATT and CDR2 SNEGSKA (reference sequence). The CDR3 loop spans 14 amino acids. CDR3 region: CSAPGGVPSNEQFF. CDR3 bases: TGCAGTGCTCCCGGAGGGGTGCCCTCCAATGAGCAGTTCTTC.

The chain is built from TRBV20-1 and TRBJ1-5; D perhaps matches TRBD1 (6 bases). The ends were cut back, 6 bases at V and 2 bases at J, with 11 bases in the middle. Per germline, CDR1 DFQATT and CDR2 SNEGSKA (reference sequence). There are 13 residues in the CDR3. CDR3 DNA sequence: TGCAGTGCGAGCAGGGGTGGCAATCAGCCCCAGCATTTT. This gives the protein CSASRGGNQPQHF.

DNA for the CDR3: TGTGCCAGTAGTACAGGGAGGAACACCATATATTTT. Translating gives CASSTGRNTIYF. This chain joins TRBV7-3 and TRBJ1-3; D possibly corresponds to TRBD1 (6 bases). Germline values: CDR1 SGHTA, CDR2 FQGTGA. V was trimmed by 9 bases and J by 7 bases, leaving 13 bases between them. The CDR3 has 12 amino acids. The variable domain in full, with the rest retrieved from reference TRBV7-3 and TRBJ1-3, is GAGVSQTPSNKVTEKGKYVELRCDPISGHTALYWYRQSLGQGPEFLIYFQGTGAADDSGLPNDRFFAVRPEGSVSTLKIQRTERGDSAVYLCASSTGRNTIYFGEGSWLTVV.

The V gene is TRBV6-5, the J gene TRBJ1-6; the D is unclear. V dropped 5 bases and J dropped 10 bases, with 9 bases sitting between them. Germline CDR1 reads MNHEY; CDR2 reads SVGAGI. The CDR3 has 12 residues. CDR3 loop: CASSPDLSPLHF. As DNA, the CDR3 is TGTGCCAGCAGTCCTGACCTATCACCCCTCCACTTT.

The rearrangement uses TRBV6-5 and TRBJ1-5; D is unclear. V lost 4 bases and J 7 bases, leaving 11 bases between the germline ends. Germline V CDR1 and CDR2: MNHEY, SVGAGI. The CDR3 has 13 residues. The DNA for the CDR3 is TGTGCCAGCAGTTGGGGAAAGGGCCAGCCCCAGCATTTT. This translates into CASSWGKGQPQHF.

V usage is TRBV15 and J usage is TRBJ2-1, with D possibly being TRBD1 (6 bases). Germline-derived CDR1 and CDR2 are LNHNV and YYDKDF (reference sequence). V gave up 7 bases and J gave up 0 bases, with 13 bases separating them. The CDR3 length is 15 residues. The DNA of the CDR3 is TGTGCCACCATGGTAGGACAGAGCTCCTACAATGAGCAGTTCTTC. Protein product: CATMVGQSSYNEQFF.

The chain employs TRBV7-9 and TRBJ1-5; 9 nucleotides align to TRBD1. The CDR3 contains 16 residues. V shed 0 bases and J 10 bases; nucleotides not matched to a gene: 10. Germline V CDR1 and CDR2: SEHNR, FQNEAQ (reference sequence). CDR3 amino acids: CASSLAGGQGGGPQHF. The CDR3 bases are TGTGCCAGCAGCTTAGCTGGGGGACAGGGCGGAGGTCCCCAGCATTTT.

This clonotype has just one count. The rearrangement links TRBV9 to TRBJ1-6, with D perhaps matching TRBD1 (5 bases). V lost 0 bases to trimming and J lost 0 bases, with 10 bases between them. The CDR3 has 17 amino acids. Germline CDR1 and CDR2: SGDLS and YYNGEE. The CDR3 DNA reads as TGTGCCAGCAGCGTAGCAGGGACGAGCTCCTATAATTCACCCCTCCACTTT. It specifies CASSVAGTSSYNSPLHF.

The rearrangement links TRBV27 to TRBJ1-5, with TRBD1 matching 10 bases. The CDR3 has 16 residues. V lost 5 bases and J lost 6; bases outside the gene matches: 10. Germline CDR1 and CDR2: MNHEY and SMNVEV (reference sequence). The CDR3 nucleotides read TGTGCCAGCAGTCCGGAAGGACAGGGGGGAGGTCAGCCCCAGCATTTT. Translation gives CASSPEGQGGGQPQHF.

The V and J genes are TRBV20-1 and TRBJ1-1; the D is unclear. In germline, CDR1 is DFQATT, CDR2 SNEGSKA (reference sequence). The V end lost 7 bases, the J end lost 0 bases, and 15 bases lay between the germline ends. This CDR3 contains 14 residues. In DNA, the CDR3 is TGCAGTGTTCTCCACGCCCGCATGAACACTGAAGCTTTCTTT. It is translated as CSVLHARMNTEAFF.

V is TRBV4-3 and J is TRBJ1-6, with a tentative D call TRBD1 (5 bases). The CDR3 is 17 amino acids. Per germline, CDR1 LGHNA and CDR2 YSLEER. Trimming cost V 0 bases and J 1 base, with 10 bases left between them. The CDR3 spells CASSQEDGGSYNSPLHF. CDR3 DNA sequence: TGCGCCAGCAGCCAAGAAGACGGGGGGTCCTATAATTCACCCCTCCACTTT.

This clonotype was observed a single time. This chain uses TRBV11-2 with TRBJ2-7; possible D gene TRBD1, 5 bases. V dropped 1 base and J dropped 6 bases, with 13 bases sitting between them. CDR1 is SGHAT, CDR2 FQNNGV, per germline. The length of the CDR3 is 14 residues. This CDR3 is CASSLAGAAFEQYF. The CDR3 region has the DNA TGTGCCAGCAGCTTAGCTGGGGCCGCATTCGAGCAGTACTTC.

The chain uses TRBV7-2 and TRBJ2-2, with 7 bases lining up with TRBD1. There are 15 residues in the CDR3. V dropped 5 bases and J dropped 8; count of bases not matched to a gene: 11. Germline CDR1 and CDR2: SGHTA and FQGNSA. The CDR3 DNA is TGTGCCAGCAGCGAAACAGGGGCGCTAATAGGGGAGCTGTTTTTT. Amino acid sequence: CASSETGALIGELFF.